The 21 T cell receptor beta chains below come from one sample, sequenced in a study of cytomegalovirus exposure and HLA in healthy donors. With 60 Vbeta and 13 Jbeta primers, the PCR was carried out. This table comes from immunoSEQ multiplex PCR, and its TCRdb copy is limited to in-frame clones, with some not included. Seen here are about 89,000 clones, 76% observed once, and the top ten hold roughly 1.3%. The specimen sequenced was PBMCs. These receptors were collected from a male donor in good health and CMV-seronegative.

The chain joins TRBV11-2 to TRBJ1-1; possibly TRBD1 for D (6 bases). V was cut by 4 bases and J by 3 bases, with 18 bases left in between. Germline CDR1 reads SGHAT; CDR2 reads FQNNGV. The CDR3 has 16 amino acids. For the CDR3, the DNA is TGTGCCAGCAGCTCGGTGAAGGGAGGGGGTGACACTGAAGCTTTCTTT. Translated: CASSSVKGGGDTEAFF.

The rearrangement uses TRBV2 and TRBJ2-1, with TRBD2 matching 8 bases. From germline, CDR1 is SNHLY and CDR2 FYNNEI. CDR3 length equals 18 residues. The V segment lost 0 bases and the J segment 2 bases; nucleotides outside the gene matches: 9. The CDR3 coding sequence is TGTGCCAGCAGTGAAGCCCTCTACGAGCGGGAGCCCTACAATGAGCAGTTCTTC. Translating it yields CASSEALYEREPYNEQFF.

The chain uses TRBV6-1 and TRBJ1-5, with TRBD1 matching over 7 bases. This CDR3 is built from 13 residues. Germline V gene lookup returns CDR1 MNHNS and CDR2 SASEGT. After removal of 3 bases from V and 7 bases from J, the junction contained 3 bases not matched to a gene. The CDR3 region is CASSDRGEQPQHF. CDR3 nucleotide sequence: TGTGCCAGCAGTGACAGGGGGGAACAGCCCCAGCATTTT.

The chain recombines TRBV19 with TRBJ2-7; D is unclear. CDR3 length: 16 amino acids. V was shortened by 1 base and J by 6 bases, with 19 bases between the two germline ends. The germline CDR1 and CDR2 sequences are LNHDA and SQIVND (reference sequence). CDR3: CASSIGRIHSRSEQYF. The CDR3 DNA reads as TGTGCCAGTAGTATAGGTAGGATCCACAGTCGCTCCGAGCAGTACTTC.

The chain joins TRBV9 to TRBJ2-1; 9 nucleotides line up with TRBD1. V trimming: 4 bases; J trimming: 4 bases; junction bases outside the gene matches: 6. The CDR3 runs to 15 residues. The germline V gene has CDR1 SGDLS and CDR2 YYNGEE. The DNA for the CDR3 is TGTGCCAGCAGCATAAGACAGGGGGGTTACAATGAGCAGTTCTTC. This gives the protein CASSIRQGGYNEQFF.

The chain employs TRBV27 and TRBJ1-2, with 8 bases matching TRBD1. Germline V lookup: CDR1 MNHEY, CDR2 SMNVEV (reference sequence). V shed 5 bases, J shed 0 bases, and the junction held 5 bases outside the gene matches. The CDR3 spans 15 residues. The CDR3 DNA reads TGTGCCAGCAGTGTAATGGGACAGGCTAACTATGGCTACACCTTC. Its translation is CASSVMGQANYGYTF.

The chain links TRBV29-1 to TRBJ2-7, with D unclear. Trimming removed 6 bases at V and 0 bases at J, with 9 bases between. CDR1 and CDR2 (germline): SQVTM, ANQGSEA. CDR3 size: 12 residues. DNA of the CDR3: TGCAGCGTCGCACAGATCTCCTACGAGCAGTACTTC. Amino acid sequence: CSVAQISYEQYF.

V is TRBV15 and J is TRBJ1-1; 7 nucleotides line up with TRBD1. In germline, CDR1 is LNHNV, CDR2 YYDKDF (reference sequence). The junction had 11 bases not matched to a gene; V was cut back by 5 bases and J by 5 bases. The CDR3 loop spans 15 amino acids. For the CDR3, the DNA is TGTGCCACCAGCGGTGAGACAGGGATCACGACTGAAGCTTTCTTT. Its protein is CATSGETGITTEAFF.

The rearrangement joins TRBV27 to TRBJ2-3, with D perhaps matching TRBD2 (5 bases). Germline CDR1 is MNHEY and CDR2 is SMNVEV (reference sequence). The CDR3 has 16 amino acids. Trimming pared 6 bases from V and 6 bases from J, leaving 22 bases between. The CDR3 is CASRLKTQHPGDTQYF. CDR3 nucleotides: TGTGCCAGCAGGCTCAAGACCCAACATCCGGGGGATACGCAGTATTTT.

CDR3 bases: TGTGCCAGCACCCCATCCCAGTCGGAGGCCTACGAGCAGTACTTC. Amino acid sequence: CASTPSQSEAYEQYF. The rearrangement uses TRBV2 and TRBJ2-7; a weak D match, TRBD2 (5 bases). Looked up from germline, CDR1 is SNHLY and CDR2 is FYNNEI. CDR3 length: 15 amino acids. Trimming left V 7 bases short and J 2 bases short, with 18 bases between.

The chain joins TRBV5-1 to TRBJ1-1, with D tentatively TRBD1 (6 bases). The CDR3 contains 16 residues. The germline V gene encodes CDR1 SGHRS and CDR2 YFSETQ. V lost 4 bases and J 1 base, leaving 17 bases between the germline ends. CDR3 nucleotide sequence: TGCGCCAGCAGCATGGCCGTCGTCAGGGGGAACACTGAAGCTTTCTTT. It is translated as CASSMAVVRGNTEAFF.

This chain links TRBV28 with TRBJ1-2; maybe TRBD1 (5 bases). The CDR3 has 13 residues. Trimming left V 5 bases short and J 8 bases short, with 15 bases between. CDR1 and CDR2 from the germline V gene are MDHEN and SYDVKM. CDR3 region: CASSDWTNAGYTF. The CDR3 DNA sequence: TGTGCCAGCAGTGATTGGACAAACGCCGGCTACACCTTC.

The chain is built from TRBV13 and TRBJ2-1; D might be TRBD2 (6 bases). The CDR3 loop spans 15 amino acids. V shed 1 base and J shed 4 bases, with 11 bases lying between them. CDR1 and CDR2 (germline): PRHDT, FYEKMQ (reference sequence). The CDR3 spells CASSLDASVYNEQFF. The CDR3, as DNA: TGTGCCAGCAGCTTAGATGCTAGCGTTTACAATGAGCAGTTCTTC. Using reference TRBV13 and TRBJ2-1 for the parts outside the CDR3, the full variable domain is AAGVIQSPRHLIKEKRETATLKCYPIPRHDTVYWYQQGPGQDPQFLISFYEKMQSDKGSIPDRFSAQQFSDYHSELNMSSLELGDSALYFCASSLDASVYNEQFFGPGTRLTVL.

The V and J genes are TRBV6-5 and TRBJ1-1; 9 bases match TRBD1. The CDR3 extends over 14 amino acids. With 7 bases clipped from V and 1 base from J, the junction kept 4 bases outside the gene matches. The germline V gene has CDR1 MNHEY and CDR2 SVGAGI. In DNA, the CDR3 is TGTGCCAGCACCCCGGACAGGGGGAACACTGAAGCTTTCTTT. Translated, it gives CASTPDRGNTEAFF.

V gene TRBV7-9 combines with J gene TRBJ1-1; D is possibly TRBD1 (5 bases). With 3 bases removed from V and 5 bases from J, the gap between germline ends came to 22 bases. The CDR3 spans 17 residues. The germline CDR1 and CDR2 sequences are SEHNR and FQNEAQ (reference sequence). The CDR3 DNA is TGTGCCAGCAGCTTGGGTACCGGGACTCCCGGTGGGACTGAAGCTTTCTTT. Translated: CASSLGTGTPGGTEAFF.

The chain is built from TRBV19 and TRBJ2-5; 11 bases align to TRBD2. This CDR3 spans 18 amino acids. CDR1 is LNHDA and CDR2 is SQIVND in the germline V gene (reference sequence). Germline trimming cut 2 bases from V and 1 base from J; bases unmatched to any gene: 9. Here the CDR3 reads CASSISPSGGPFQETQYF. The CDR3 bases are TGTGCCAGTAGTATATCCCCTAGCGGGGGGCCTTTCCAAGAGACCCAGTACTTC.

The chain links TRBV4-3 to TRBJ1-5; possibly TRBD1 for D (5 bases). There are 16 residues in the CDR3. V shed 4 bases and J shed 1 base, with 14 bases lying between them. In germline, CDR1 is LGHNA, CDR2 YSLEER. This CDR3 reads CASSPGVTESNQPQHF. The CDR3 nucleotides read TGCGCCAGCAGCCCCGGCGTGACAGAGAGCAATCAGCCCCAGCATTTT.

The CDR3 sequence is CASSRTGVYNEQFF. The CDR3 DNA reads as TGTGCCAGCAGCCGGACAGGGGTTTACAATGAGCAGTTCTTC. The chain carries TRBV6-6 and TRBJ2-1; 9 bases match TRBD1. Germline V lookup: CDR1 MNHNY, CDR2 SVGAGI (reference sequence). Trimming cost V 6 bases and J 4 bases; bases outside gene matches: 4. There are 14 residues in the CDR3.

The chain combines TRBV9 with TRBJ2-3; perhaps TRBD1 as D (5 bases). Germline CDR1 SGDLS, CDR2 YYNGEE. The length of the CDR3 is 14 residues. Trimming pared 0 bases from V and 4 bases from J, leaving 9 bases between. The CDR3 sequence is CASSVGSGSDTQYF. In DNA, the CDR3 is TGTGCCAGCAGCGTAGGTTCAGGGTCAGATACGCAGTATTTT.

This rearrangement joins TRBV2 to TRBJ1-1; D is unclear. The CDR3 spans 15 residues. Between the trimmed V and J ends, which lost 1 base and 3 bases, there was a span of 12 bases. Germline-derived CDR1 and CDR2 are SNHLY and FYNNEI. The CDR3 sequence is CASSEDSPSYTEAFF. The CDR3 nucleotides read TGTGCCAGCAGTGAAGACAGCCCAAGCTACACTGAAGCTTTCTTT.

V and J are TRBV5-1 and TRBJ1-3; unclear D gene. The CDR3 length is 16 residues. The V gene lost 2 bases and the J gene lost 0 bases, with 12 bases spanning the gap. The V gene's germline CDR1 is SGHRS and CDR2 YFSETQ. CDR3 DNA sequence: TGCGCCAGCAGCTTAGCCCCAGGTGACTCTGGAAACACCATATATTTT. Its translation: CASSLAPGDSGNTIYF.